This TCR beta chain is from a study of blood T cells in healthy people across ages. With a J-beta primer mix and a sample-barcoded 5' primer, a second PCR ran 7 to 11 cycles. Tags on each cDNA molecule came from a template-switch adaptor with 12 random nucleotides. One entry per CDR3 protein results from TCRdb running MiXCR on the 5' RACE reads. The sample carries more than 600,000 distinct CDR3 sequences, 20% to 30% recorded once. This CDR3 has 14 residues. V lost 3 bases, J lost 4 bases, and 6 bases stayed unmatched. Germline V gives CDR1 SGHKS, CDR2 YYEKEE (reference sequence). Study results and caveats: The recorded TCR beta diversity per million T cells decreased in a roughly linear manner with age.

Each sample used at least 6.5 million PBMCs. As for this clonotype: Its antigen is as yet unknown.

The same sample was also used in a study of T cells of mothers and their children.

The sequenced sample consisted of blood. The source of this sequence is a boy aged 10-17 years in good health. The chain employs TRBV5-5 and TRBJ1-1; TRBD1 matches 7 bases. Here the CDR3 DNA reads TGTGCCAGCAGCTGGACAGGATTGGTCACTGAAGCTTTCTTT. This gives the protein CASSWTGLVTEAFF.